The present T cell receptor beta chain was sequenced within a study of blood T cell repertoires in COVID-19. Across the study: There were acute and convalescent COVID-19 samples, and they came from the United States, Italy and Spain.

Per the germline V gene, CDR1 is MNHEY and CDR2 is SVGEGT. The CDR3 totals 16 residues. The ends lost 5 bases at V and 0 bases at J; junction bases unmatched: 8. Original processing notes: Amplification from reference gene primers served as the basis for estimated nucleated cell counts. Method: immunoSEQ multiplex PCR; TCRdb's copy keeps in-frame clones and lacks some. The V and J calls and clone size are taken from that table; D and trimming were inferred from the DNA. This sample has fewer than 200,000 clones; approximately 79% occur once, and the top ten carry about 25%. The origin of this receptor is a woman in her 70s with acute or convalescent COVID-19. Sequencing input: peripheral blood. The genes are TRBV6-2 or TRBV6-3 and TRBJ1-2, with 8 bases lining up with TRBD1. As DNA, the CDR3 is TGTGCCAGCAGTCGAGGACAGGGAAATACTAACTATGGCTACACCTTC. Amino acid sequence: CASSRGQGNTNYGYTF.